The source of this T cell receptor beta chain is a study of CD8 T cells in ankylosing spondylitis. Whole-study results and caveats: There was reportedly significant enrichment of clones that were disease-linked in matched ankylosing spondylitis synovial fluid. Prior literature has documented some motif variants in synovial fluid and blood from reactive arthritis.

With molecular barcodes, quantitative 5'-RACE was used to make the TCR beta libraries. TCRdb reprocessed the 5' RACE reads via MiXCR and lists one record per CDR3 protein. This sample has over 95,000 distinct CDR3 sequences, with 8% to 10% found just once. This clonotype was seen ten or more times. The antigen is unknown. This TCR derives from a male donor with ankylosing spondylitis or in good health (not recorded which). The sequencing input was blood, either unsorted or a sorted T cell fraction (not recorded which).

DNA of the CDR3: TGTGCCAGCAGCTTCACTGCTAGCGGGGTCTACGAGCAGTACTTC. It specifies CASSFTASGVYEQYF. The chain is built from TRBV11-2 and TRBJ2-7; 9 positions match TRBD2. V was clipped by 3 bases and J by 3 bases; unmatched bases: 6. Looked up from germline, CDR1 is SGHAT and CDR2 is FQNNGV. The CDR3 sequence is 15 residues long.